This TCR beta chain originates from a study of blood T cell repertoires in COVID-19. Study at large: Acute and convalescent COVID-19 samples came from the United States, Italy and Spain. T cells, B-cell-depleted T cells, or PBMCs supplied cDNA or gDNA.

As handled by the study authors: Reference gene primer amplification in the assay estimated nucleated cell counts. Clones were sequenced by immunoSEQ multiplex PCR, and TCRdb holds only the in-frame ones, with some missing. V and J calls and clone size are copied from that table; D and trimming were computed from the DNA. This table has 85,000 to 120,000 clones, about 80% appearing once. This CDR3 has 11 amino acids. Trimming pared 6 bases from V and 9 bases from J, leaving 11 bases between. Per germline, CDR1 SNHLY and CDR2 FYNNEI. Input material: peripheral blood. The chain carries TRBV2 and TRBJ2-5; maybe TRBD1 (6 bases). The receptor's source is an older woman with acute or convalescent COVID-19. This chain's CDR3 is CASRAGVPQYF. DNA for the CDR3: TGTGCCAGCAGGGCAGGGGTCCCCCAGTACTTC.